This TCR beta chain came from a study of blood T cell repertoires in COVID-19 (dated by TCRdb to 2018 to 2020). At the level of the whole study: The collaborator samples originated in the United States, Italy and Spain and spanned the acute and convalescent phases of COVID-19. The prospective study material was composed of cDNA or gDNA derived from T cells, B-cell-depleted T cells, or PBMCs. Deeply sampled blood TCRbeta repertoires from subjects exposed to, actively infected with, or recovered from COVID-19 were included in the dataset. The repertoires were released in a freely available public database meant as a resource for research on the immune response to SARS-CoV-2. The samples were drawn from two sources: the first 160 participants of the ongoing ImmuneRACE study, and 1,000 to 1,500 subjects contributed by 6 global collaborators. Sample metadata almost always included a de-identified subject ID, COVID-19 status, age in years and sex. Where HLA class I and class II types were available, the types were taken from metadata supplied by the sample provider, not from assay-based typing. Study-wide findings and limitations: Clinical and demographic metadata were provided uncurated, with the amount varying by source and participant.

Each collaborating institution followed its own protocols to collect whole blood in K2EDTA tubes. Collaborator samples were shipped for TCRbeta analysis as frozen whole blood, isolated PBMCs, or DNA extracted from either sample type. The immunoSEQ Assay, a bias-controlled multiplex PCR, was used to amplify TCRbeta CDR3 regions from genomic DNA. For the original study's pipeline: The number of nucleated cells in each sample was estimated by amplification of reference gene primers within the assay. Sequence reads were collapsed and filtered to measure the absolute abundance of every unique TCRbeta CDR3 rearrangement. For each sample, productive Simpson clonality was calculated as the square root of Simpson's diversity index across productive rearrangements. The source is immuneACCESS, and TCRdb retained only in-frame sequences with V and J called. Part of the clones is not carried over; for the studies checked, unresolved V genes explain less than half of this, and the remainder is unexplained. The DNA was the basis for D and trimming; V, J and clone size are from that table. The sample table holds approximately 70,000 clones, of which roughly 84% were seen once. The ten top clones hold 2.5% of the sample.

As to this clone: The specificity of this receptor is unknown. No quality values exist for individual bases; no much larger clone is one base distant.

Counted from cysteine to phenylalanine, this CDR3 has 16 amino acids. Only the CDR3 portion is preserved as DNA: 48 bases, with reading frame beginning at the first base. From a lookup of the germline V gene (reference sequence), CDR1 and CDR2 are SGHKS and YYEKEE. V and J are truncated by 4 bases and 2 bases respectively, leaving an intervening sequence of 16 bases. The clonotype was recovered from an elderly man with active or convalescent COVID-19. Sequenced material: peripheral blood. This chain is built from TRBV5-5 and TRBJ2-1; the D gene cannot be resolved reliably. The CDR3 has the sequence CASSRAGVRPYNEQFF. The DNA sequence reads TGTGCCAGCAGCCGAGCTGGTGTCAGGCCCTACAATGAGCAGTTCTTC.